The 27 T cell receptor beta chains below were found in one sample sequenced in a study of post-analysis software for immune sequencing data. Findings and limits, study-wide: There were four or five TRBV segments more frequent in patients than controls, and TRBV5-6, TRBV5-1 and TRBV20-1 were among them.

For these TCRs, the target antigens are not known. Presence of unique molecular identifiers characterized the TCR beta cDNA libraries. TCRdb analysed the PCR reads with MiXCR anew, one entry per CDR3 protein. The sample has about 570,000 distinct CDR3 sequences, less than 40% seen once. The sequencing sample was made of blood. The receptors originated from a girl under 18 with multiple sclerosis.

This clonotype was recorded only once. This chain joins TRBV7-6 and TRBJ1-1; maybe TRBD1 (5 bases). The CDR3 has 16 residues. The V and J ends lost 5 bases and 2 bases respectively, with 18 bases between them. CDR1 is SGHVS, CDR2 FNYEAQ, per germline. The DNA for the CDR3 is TGTGCCAGCAGCCCTGAGGCAGGGTATCCAAACACTGAAGCTTTCTTT. Translated, it gives CASSPEAGYPNTEAFF.

V and J are TRBV4-1 and TRBJ1-5; D is undetermined. V was pared by 2 bases and J by 0 bases, with 5 bases between. The length of the CDR3 is 14 residues. The germline gives CDR1 MGHRA, CDR2 YSYEKL. The CDR3 nucleotides are TGCGCCAGCAGCCAACTAAGTAGCAATCAGCCCCAGCATTTT. Its translation is CASSQLSSNQPQHF.

This clonotype has only a few counts. The CDR3 DNA is TGTGCCAGCAGCAGGGGACAGGGGTCTGAAGCTTTCTTT. Translated, it gives CASSRGQGSEAFF. This rearrangement joins TRBV6-5 to TRBJ1-1; TRBD1 matches at 10 bases. Germline assignment: CDR1 MNHEY and CDR2 SVGAGI. The CDR3 is made up of 13 amino acids. The junction had 4 bases not matched to a gene; V was cut back by 6 bases and J by 6 bases.

This clonotype came up many times. This sequence joins TRBV20-1 and TRBJ1-1, with unresolved D. The CDR3 covers 12 residues. The germline gives CDR1 DFQATT, CDR2 SNEGSKA (reference sequence). The V end lost 0 bases, the J end lost 8 bases, and 10 bases lay between the germline ends. DNA of the CDR3: TGCAGTGCTAGAGACAGGTCAAGAGAAGCTTTCTTT. Protein: CSARDRSREAFF.

Only a few counts were recorded for this clonotype. The chain is built from TRBV6-1 and TRBJ2-2; perhaps TRBD1 as D (7 bases). Germline V gene data show CDR1 as MNHNS and CDR2 as SASEGT. There are 16 residues in the CDR3. Deletions cut 3 bases from V and 5 bases from J, with 16 bases between. The CDR3 is CASSDPATGRTGELFF. The CDR3 region has the DNA TGTGCCAGCAGTGATCCGGCGACAGGGAGGACCGGGGAGCTGTTTTTT.

As concerns this clonotype: The missing conserved phenylalanine or tryptophan at the end of this CDR3 makes a read error likely. The chain recombines TRBV29-1 with TRBJ2-5; D is possibly TRBD1 (5 bases). The CDR3 is made up of 12 amino acids. Germline CDR1 is SQVTM and CDR2 is ANQGSEA. V was cut by 6 bases and J by 4 bases, with 12 bases left in between. The CDR3 region has the DNA TGCAGCGTCAAAGGGGATTCAGAGACCCAGTACTTA. Translated: CSVKGDSETQYL.

The chain links TRBV5-6 to TRBJ2-1; 7 nucleotides match TRBD2. The CDR3 loop spans 16 amino acids. CDR1 is SGHDT, CDR2 YYEEEE, per germline. The V gene end was trimmed by 0 bases and the J gene end by 5 bases; junction bases not matched to a gene: 8. CDR3 loop: CASSLVGAREHNEQFF. For the CDR3, the DNA is TGTGCCAGCAGCTTGGTGGGCGCGCGGGAGCACAATGAGCAGTTCTTC.

This clonotype was counted between two and nine times. The V gene is TRBV27, the J gene TRBJ1-2; TRBD1 might be the D (5 bases). Germline V gives CDR1 MNHEY, CDR2 SMNVEV (reference sequence). The CDR3 has 14 amino acids. Trimming stripped 4 bases from V and 6 bases from J, with 15 bases between. In DNA, the CDR3 is TGTGCCAGCAGTTCCCTGGGGCGATCGGATGGCTACACCTTC. It encodes CASSSLGRSDGYTF.

This clonotype was counted only a few times. The rearrangement uses TRBV7-6 and TRBJ2-5; D ambiguous. Trimming took off 7 bases at V and 5 bases at J, with 14 bases between the two ends. The CDR3 is 13 amino acids. Germline V lookup: CDR1 SGHVS, CDR2 FNYEAQ. The CDR3 bases are TGTGCCAGCACTTCGATCGGGTGGGAGACCCAGTACTTC. Amino acids: CASTSIGWETQYF.

The chain has TRBV5-1 and TRBJ1-5; D unresolved. V was clipped by 3 bases and J by 3 bases, with 10 bases between them. The CDR3 runs 14 residues. CDR1 is SGHRS, CDR2 YFSETQ, per germline. CDR3 nucleotide sequence: TGCGCCAGCAGCTGGGTGCCAGACAATCAGCCCCAGCATTTT. This encodes CASSWVPDNQPQHF.

Here the CDR3 reads CASNSPGADTQYF. CDR3 nucleotides: TGTGCCAGCAACAGCCCCGGCGCAGATACGCAGTATTTT. The V gene is TRBV12-3 or TRBV12-4, the J gene TRBJ2-3; no clear D. This CDR3 spans 13 amino acids. V was trimmed by 7 bases and J by 4 bases, leaving 12 bases between them.

The chain carries TRBV20-1 and TRBJ2-1; 10 bases are shared with TRBD2. Germline CDR1 is DFQATT and CDR2 is SNEGSKA (reference sequence). The CDR3 length is 14 residues. V lost 0 bases and J lost 8; bases outside the gene matches: 4. In nucleotides, the CDR3 is TGCAGTGCTAGAGAACCCAGCGGGGGGGATGAGCAGTTCTTC. This sequence encodes CSAREPSGGDEQFF.

This clonotype occurred a few times. The genes are TRBV12-3 or TRBV12-4 and TRBJ2-5; a possible D gene is TRBD1 (5 bases). The CDR3 runs to 13 residues. Trimming took off 7 bases at V and 2 bases at J, with 11 bases between the two ends. The CDR3 protein is CASTLGQQETQYF. For the CDR3, the DNA is TGTGCCAGCACCTTGGGGCAGCAAGAGACCCAGTACTTC.

The CDR3 loop reads CASSSWAIGNTEAFF. CDR3 in DNA: TGCGCCAGCAGCTCTTGGGCCATAGGGAACACTGAAGCTTTCTTT. The chain is built from TRBV5-1 and TRBJ1-1; D unresolved. Trimming cost V 3 bases and J 1 base, with 13 bases left between them. The CDR3 consists of 15 residues. Germline values: CDR1 SGHRS, CDR2 YFSETQ.

This clonotype was seen a handful of times. This chain uses TRBV2 with TRBJ2-5, with D hard to call. Germline CDR1 is SNHLY and CDR2 is FYNNEI. V was shortened by 1 base and J by 1 base, with 7 bases between the two germline ends. CDR3 size: 14 residues. CDR3 nucleotide sequence: TGTGCCAGCAGTGAAGTTTTGACCCAAGAGACCCAGTACTTC. Amino acid sequence: CASSEVLTQETQYF.

This clonotype showed up just a few times. The V call is TRBV12-3 or TRBV12-4, the J call TRBJ1-1, with D maybe TRBD1 (5 bases). With 6 bases removed from V and 1 base from J, the gap between germline ends came to 21 bases. CDR3 length: 17 amino acids. The CDR3 loop is CASSVGGNFGGNTEAFF. The CDR3 DNA is TGTGCCAGCAGCGTGGGGGGGAATTTTGGCGGGAACACTGAAGCTTTCTTT.

The chain carries TRBV5-1 and TRBJ2-5; TRBD2 matches at 7 bases. V shed 2 bases and J 0 bases; nucleotides not matched to a gene: 13. Germline CDR1 and CDR2: SGHRS and YFSETQ. This CDR3 has 18 residues. The CDR3 bases are TGCGCCAGCAGCTTCCGTGCTAGCGGCGCACCGTACCAAGAGACCCAGTACTTC. Amino acids: CASSFRASGAPYQETQYF.

The chain combines TRBV12-3 or TRBV12-4 with TRBJ1-1; 11 nucleotides agree with TRBD1. With 5 bases clipped from V and 3 bases from J, the junction kept 8 bases outside the gene matches. CDR3 length: 16 residues. The CDR3, as DNA: TGTGCCAGCAGTCCCAGGACAGGGGGCATGGACACTGAAGCTTTCTTT. Amino acids: CASSPRTGGMDTEAFF.

The J gene is TRBJ1-1, the V gene TRBV29-1; the D is unclear. Germline V gene data show CDR1 as SQVTM and CDR2 as ANQGSEA. This CDR3 has 12 amino acids. V shed 4 bases and J shed 3 bases, with 9 bases lying between them. The CDR3 DNA is TGCAGCGTTGGAGGGAGGGACACTGAAGCTTTCTTT. Its protein product is CSVGGRDTEAFF.

This chain uses TRBV5-5 with TRBJ1-1; D uncertain. Trimming took off 2 bases at V and 10 bases at J, with 12 bases between the two ends. The CDR3 spans 12 residues. CDR1 SGHKS and CDR2 YYEKEE come from the germline V gene (reference sequence). CDR3 DNA sequence: TGTGCCAGCAGCTTTCTCGTGGATGGAGCTTTCTTT. It yields the protein CASSFLVDGAFF.

The chain recombines TRBV7-8 with TRBJ1-2; D is perhaps TRBD1 (6 bases). This CDR3 spans 15 amino acids. Germline V gene lookup returns CDR1 SGHVS and CDR2 FQNEAQ. V was pared by 5 bases and J by 0 bases, with 13 bases between. CDR3 loop: CASSPPDSPNYGYTF. CDR3 nucleotides: TGTGCCAGCAGCCCCCCGGACAGCCCTAACTATGGCTACACCTTC.

This chain connects TRBV29-1 to TRBJ2-5; 9 bases fit TRBD1. TRBJ2-7 matches the DNA end more closely, so the J call is doubtful. CDR3 size: 14 residues. CDR1 is SQVTM, CDR2 ANQGSEA, per germline. In DNA, the CDR3 is TGCAGCGCTGCCGGGACAGGGATGTTTTACGAGCAGTACTTC. Protein sequence: CSAAGTGMFYEQYF.

This clonotype was recorded a few times. The V call is TRBV2, the J call TRBJ2-5; D may be TRBD1 (6 bases). V was pared by 3 bases and J by 1 base, with 15 bases between. Germline V gene data show CDR1 as SNHLY and CDR2 as FYNNEI. This CDR3 spans 16 amino acids. This chain's CDR3 is CASSEWGPILQETQYF. CDR3 coding DNA: TGTGCCAGCAGTGAGTGGGGGCCGATACTCCAAGAGACCCAGTACTTC.

The chain is built from TRBV6-1 and TRBJ2-1; D may correspond to TRBD1 or TRBD2 (5 bases each). The CDR3 has 15 amino acids. Trimming cost V 7 bases and J 2 bases, with 15 bases left between them. In germline, CDR1 is MNHNS, CDR2 SASEGT. As DNA, the CDR3 is TGTGCCAGCACCGGTGGGGGAAAAACCTACAATGAGCAGTTCTTC. Translated, it gives CASTGGGKTYNEQFF.

There are a few counts of this clonotype. The chain has TRBV4-1 and TRBJ2-7; the match to TRBD2 covers 8 bases. This CDR3 contains 16 residues. Germline lookup yields CDR1 MGHRA and CDR2 YSYEKL. V was pared by 0 bases and J by 4 bases, with 8 bases of the junction left unmatched. The CDR3 coding sequence is TGCGCCAGCAGCCAAGAGTTAAGCGGGGGATTGTACGAGCAGTACTTC. It translates to CASSQELSGGLYEQYF.

V and J are TRBV7-2 and TRBJ2-6; 8 bases match TRBD1. Germline values: CDR1 SGHTA, CDR2 FQGNSA. CDR3 length equals 19 residues. Trimming took 5 bases from V and 0 from J; bases not matched to a gene: 12. CDR3 region: CASSMTTGVVYSGANVLTF. DNA of the CDR3: TGTGCCAGCAGCATGACGACAGGGGTCGTCTACTCTGGGGCCAACGTCCTGACTTTC. The whole variable domain, remainder taken from reference TRBV7-2 and TRBJ2-6, is GAGVSQSPSNKVTEKGKDVELRCDPISGHTALYWYRQSLGQGLEFLIYFQGNSAPDKSGLPSDRFSAERTGGSVSTLTIQRTQQEDSAVYLCASSMTTGVVYSGANVLTFGAGSRLTVL.

This clonotype was detected only a few times. The genes are TRBV4-2 and TRBJ2-5; 12 bases map to TRBD2. The CDR3 length is 16 residues. Looked up from germline, CDR1 is LGHNA and CDR2 is YNFKEQ. After removal of 4 bases from V and 5 bases from J, the junction contained 8 bases not matched to a gene. The CDR3 loop reads CASSPPRTSGVETQYF. As DNA, the CDR3 is TGTGCCAGCAGCCCCCCACGGACTAGCGGGGTGGAGACCCAGTACTTC.